Here is one T cell receptor (beta chain) with its context. Its matching antigen is unknown. Every participating donor gave one draw, a heparinised blood sample averaging about 100 mL. CD45RO/CCR7/CD25/CD127/CD95/CD27 sorting isolated CD4+ naive, central memory, regulatory and stem cell-like memory cells. With 1 base removed from V and 6 bases from J, the gap between germline ends came to 19 bases. Germline V CDR1 and CDR2: SGDLS, YYNGEE. The CDR3 has 17 amino acids. The data are from a study of beta chain features in type 1 diabetes. Background on the study: Under 110,000,000 sorted cells were examined across all samples.

Expressed TCRB transcripts were sequenced because the entire RNA isolate underwent reverse transcription. Here immunoSEQ multiplex PCR was the method, and the copy in TCRdb shows in-frame clones only, minus some. The sample lists 160,000 or so clones; around 10% were seen once. The study, taken as a whole, reports: Cells that show high TCR expression could be over-represented by cDNA sequencing.

The receptor was isolated from a man between 18 and 35 years old in good health. This rearrangement joins TRBV9 to TRBJ2-2; TRBD2 is a possible D gene (5 bases). The sequencing sample was made of central memory CD4+ T cells from blood. CDR3: CASSVHLAFIVPGELFF. The CDR3 DNA sequence: TGTGCCAGCAGCGTACATCTAGCCTTTATAGTACCCGGGGAGCTGTTTTTT. The variable domain in full, with the rest retrieved from reference TRBV9 and TRBJ2-2, is DSGVTQTPKHLITATGQRVTLRCSPRSGDLSVYWYQQSLDQGLQFLIQYYNGEERAKGNILERFSAQQFPDLHSELNLSSLELGDSALYFCASSVHLAFIVPGELFFGEGSRLTVL.